Below are 17 T cell receptor beta chains sequenced from a single sample in a study of blood T cell repertoires in COVID-19. Measured with immunoSEQ multiplex PCR; TCRdb has only the in-frame clones, and not every one. The data hold fewer than 250,000 clones, with roughly 80% observed a single time. The sample taken for sequencing was peripheral blood. The receptors derive from a man in his 60s with acute or convalescent COVID-19.

Notes on this clone: Other DNA sequences in the same sample also yield this CDR3. This CDR3 reads CASSYRTGTGELFF. As DNA, the CDR3 is TGTGCCAGCAGCTACCGGACGGGGACCGGGGAGCTGTTTTTT. J is TRBJ2-2 and V is TRBV7-2, with D perhaps TRBD2 (5 bases). CDR1 and CDR2 from the germline V gene are SGHTA and FQGNSA. The length of the CDR3 is 14 residues. Deletions cut 4 bases from V and 5 bases from J, with 11 bases between.

The chain links TRBV27 to TRBJ2-7; TRBD1 might be the D (6 bases). The CDR3 covers 14 residues. V lost 6 bases to trimming and J lost 2 bases, with 14 bases between them. Germline CDR1 MNHEY, CDR2 SMNVEV (reference sequence). The CDR3 spells CASRRNRDTYEQYF. The CDR3 bases are TGTGCCAGCAGACGGAATCGGGACACCTACGAGCAGTACTTC.

V gene TRBV6-4 combines with J gene TRBJ2-1, with TRBD1 matching over 9 bases. V dropped 9 bases and J dropped 5; count of bases not matched to a gene: 8. The length of the CDR3 is 14 residues. Germline loops: CDR1 MRHNA, CDR2 SNTAGT. CDR3 nucleotides: TGTGCCAGGGGTCCGGGACAGGGCAACAATGAGCAGTTCTTC. Protein: CARGPGQGNNEQFF.

The sample holds one count of this clone. The chain links TRBV18 to TRBJ1-1; 9 bases are a match to TRBD1. V dropped 2 bases and J dropped 5; count of bases not matched to a gene: 12. Germline V lookup: CDR1 KGHSH, CDR2 LQKENI. This CDR3 is 17 amino acids long. The CDR3 region has the DNA TGTGCCAGCTCACCAATCCTGGGACAGGGCTCGTGGACTGAAGCTTTCTTT. Translating it yields CASSPILGQGSWTEAFF.

The chain couples TRBV7-2 to TRBJ1-1; D might be TRBD1 (5 bases). V lost 0 bases to trimming and J lost 3 bases, with 11 bases between them. This CDR3 is 15 amino acids long. Germline lookup yields CDR1 SGHTA and CDR2 FQGNSA. CDR3 nucleotide sequence: TGTGCCAGCAGCTTAGCTAGGGGATCGTACACTGAAGCTTTCTTT. This sequence encodes CASSLARGSYTEAFF.

The CDR3, as DNA: TGTGCCAGTAGTATTCAGGATTACAATCAGCCCCAGCATTTT. It encodes CASSIQDYNQPQHF. The rearrangement joins TRBV19 to TRBJ1-5; D unresolved. This CDR3 has 14 residues. CDR1 is LNHDA, CDR2 SQIVND, per germline (reference sequence). V lost 3 bases and J lost 3, with 9 bases in between.

A single count supports this clone. V gene TRBV7-2 combines with J gene TRBJ1-2, with 7 bases aligning to TRBD1. Germline CDR1 SGHTA, CDR2 FQGNSA. The CDR3 is made up of 15 amino acids. Trimming took 2 bases from V and 4 from J; bases not matched to a gene: 7. CDR3 in amino acids: CASSLTQGGSYGYTF. Here the CDR3 DNA reads TGTGCCAGCAGCTTAACTCAGGGGGGAAGCTATGGCTACACCTTC.

The chain links TRBV5-5 to TRBJ1-5; 10 nucleotides align to TRBD1. CDR1 and CDR2 (germline): SGHKS, YYEKEE (reference sequence). The CDR3 extends over 16 amino acids. Losses at the gene ends were 4 bases for V and 6 bases for J; bases not matched to a gene: 10. In DNA, the CDR3 is TGTGCCAGCAGCCCAGAAGGGACAGGGGCAAGTCAGCCCCAGCATTTT. Residues: CASSPEGTGASQPQHF. The whole variable domain, remainder taken from reference TRBV5-5 and TRBJ1-5, is DAGVTQSPTHLIKTRGQQVTLRCSPISGHKSVSWYQQVLGQGPQFIFQYYEKEERGRGNFPDRFSARQFPNYSSELNVNALLLGDSALYLCASSPEGTGASQPQHFGDGTRLSIL.

The rearrangement links TRBV6-2 or TRBV6-3 to TRBJ2-1, with 9 bases that match TRBD2. Germline V gene data show CDR1 as MNHEY and CDR2 as SVGEGT. This CDR3 comprises 16 residues. The ends lost 6 bases at V and 4 bases at J; junction bases unmatched: 10. The CDR3 region is CASSHLAGDQYNEQFF. DNA for the CDR3: TGTGCCAGCAGCCACTTAGCGGGGGACCAATACAATGAGCAGTTCTTC.

The table lists this clone with a count of one. CDR3 sequence: CASSQEVGGMWGYTF. The CDR3 DNA reads as TGCGCCAGCAGCCAAGAGGTCGGGGGGATGTGGGGCTACACCTTC. V gene TRBV4-1 combines with J gene TRBJ1-2; perhaps TRBD1 as D (5 bases). The CDR3 is 15 amino acids. The V gene lost 0 bases and the J gene lost 8 bases, with 16 bases spanning the gap. Per the germline V gene, CDR1 is MGHRA and CDR2 is YSYEKL.

The rearrangement joins TRBV29-1 to TRBJ2-1, with TRBD1 identical over 8 bases. V shed 7 bases, J shed 7 bases, and the junction held 9 bases outside the gene matches. In germline, CDR1 is SQVTM, CDR2 ANQGSEA. The CDR3 sequence is 13 residues long. The CDR3 sequence: CSGTGQVGNEQFF. CDR3 DNA sequence: TGCAGCGGTACGGGACAGGTGGGGAATGAGCAGTTCTTC.

The chain uses TRBV5-4 and TRBJ1-5; D possibly corresponds to TRBD1 (6 bases). Trimming took 5 bases from V and 5 from J, leaving 11 bases between them. The CDR3 loop spans 13 amino acids. In germline, CDR1 is SGHNT, CDR2 YYREEE (reference sequence). The CDR3 region is CASSVAGDQPQHF. The CDR3 bases are TGTGCCAGCAGTGTGGCAGGGGATCAGCCCCAGCATTTT.

The J gene is TRBJ1-2, the V gene TRBV9; TRBD1 is a possible D gene (6 bases). CDR1 SGDLS and CDR2 YYNGEE come from the germline V gene. Trimming left V 2 bases short and J 6 bases short, with 14 bases between. The CDR3 runs to 14 residues. The CDR3 DNA follows: TGTGCCAGCAGCGTGGAGGACAGCCTCAATGGCTACACCTTC. Its protein is CASSVEDSLNGYTF.

This clone occurred once. The rearrangement uses TRBV4-1 and TRBJ1-4; D is undetermined. Trimming left V 5 bases short and J 13 bases short, with 11 bases between. Germline loops: CDR1 MGHRA, CDR2 YSYEKL. The CDR3 is 11 residues long. The CDR3 bases are TGCGCCAGCAGCAAGAACGGGAGACTGTTTTTT. Encoded protein: CASSKNGRLFF.

A few counts support this clone. V and J are TRBV4-1 and TRBJ2-1, with TRBD2 identical over 7 bases. After removal of 7 bases from V and 0 bases from J, the junction contained 9 bases not matched to a gene. The CDR3 loop spans 16 amino acids. The germline V gene encodes CDR1 MGHRA and CDR2 YSYEKL. Here the CDR3 DNA reads TGCGCCAGCAACCCAGCGGGATTCTTCTCCTACAATGAGCAGTTCTTC. Translating gives CASNPAGFFSYNEQFF.

The CDR3 reads CASTLVNSHTGELFF. The CDR3 DNA reads TGTGCCAGTACGTTAGTTAACAGTCACACCGGGGAGCTGTTTTTT. This sequence joins TRBV19 and TRBJ2-2; D unclear. This CDR3 is 15 amino acids long. Germline-derived CDR1 and CDR2 are LNHDA and SQIVND (reference sequence). Trimming shortened V by 7 bases and J by 3 bases, and 15 bases separated the two germline ends.

The genes are TRBV7-2 and TRBJ2-5, with TRBD2 as a possible D gene (5 bases). The CDR3 has 15 amino acids. V lost 7 bases and J 3 bases, leaving 18 bases between the germline ends. Germline V gene lookup returns CDR1 SGHTA and CDR2 FQGNSA. The CDR3 loop is CASTVAGSAEETQYF. CDR3 bases: TGTGCCAGCACCGTTGCGGGCAGCGCAGAAGAGACCCAGTACTTC. Full variable domain (outside the CDR3, taken from reference TRBV7-2 and TRBJ2-5): GAGVSQSPSNKVTEKGKDVELRCDPISGHTALYWYRQSLGQGLEFLIYFQGNSAPDKSGLPSDRFSAERTGGSVSTLTIQRTQQEDSAVYLCASTVAGSAEETQYFGPGTRLLVL.